This T cell receptor beta chain was profiled in a study of shared clonotypes between healthy human individuals. Study context: Plates per donor: three CD4 naive, three CD4 memory, two CD8 naive, one CD8 memory.

General study results and limits: Sorted-subset samples were not fully sequenced, rarefaction indicated. Tissues were not sampled, only blood, and their repertoires likely differ. Shared clonotypes across all four donors exceeded non-shared ones in generation probability.

Selected positively for CCR7 and CD45RO-negative, naive CD8 cells excluded terminally differentiated effector memory CD45RA+ cells. On this clone: The target antigen is unknown.

Germline lookup yields CDR1 MGHDK and CDR2 SYGVNS. With V trimmed by 10 bases and J by 4 bases, 8 bases remained unmatched. The CDR3 covers 15 residues. Assay: immunoSEQ multiplex PCR; the TCRdb copy retains only in-frame clones and omits some. The sample records about 2.1 million clones, 85% to 95% being singletons. The clonotype was recovered from a young man in good health. Some clones in this sample may be carry-over from other donors' samples. The material sequenced was naive CD8+ T cells from PBMCs. This chain links TRBV25-1 with TRBJ2-1; 12 bases are a match to TRBD2. The CDR3 DNA reads TGTGCCACCTTGACTAGCGGGGGCCCATACAATGAGCAGTTCTTC. Protein sequence: CATLTSGGPYNEQFF.